This T cell receptor beta chain was recovered during a study of blood T cell repertoires in COVID-19 (dated by TCRdb to the early 2020s). In terms of the full investigation: Collaborator samples came from the United States, Italy and Spain and covered acute and convalescent phases of COVID-19. The prospective study material was composed of cDNA or gDNA derived from T cells, B-cell-depleted T cells, or PBMCs. Subjects who had been exposed to COVID-19, were actively infected with it, or had recovered from it provided the deeply sampled blood TCRbeta repertoires that made up the dataset. The repertoires were released in a freely available public database meant as a resource for research on the immune response to SARS-CoV-2. Samples were obtained from the ongoing ImmuneRACE study (first 160 participants) and from about 1,300 subjects provided by 6 global collaborators. Nearly every sample came with metadata listing a de-identified subject ID, COVID-19 status, age in years and sex. HLA class I and class II types, where available, came from metadata supplied by the sample provider rather than from assay-based typing. Summary of the overall study and its limitations: The amount of clinical and demographic metadata varied by source and participant and was provided uncurated.

Each collaborating institution followed its own protocols to collect whole blood in K2EDTA tubes. For TCRbeta analysis, collaborators shipped samples as frozen whole blood, isolated PBMCs, or DNA extracted from either of those sample types. Spanning cysteine to phenylalanine, the CDR3 consists of 13 amino acids. The entry retains the CDR3 DNA only, 39 bases that are in frame from base 1. The germline V gene yields SGHRS for CDR1 and YFSETQ for CDR2. V is pared back by 0 bases and J by 7 bases, with 10 bases lying between the germline termini. The immunoSEQ Assay, a bias-controlled multiplex PCR, was used to amplify TCRbeta CDR3 regions from genomic DNA. Turning to the authors' computational methods: Nucleated cell counts per sample were estimated from amplification of reference gene primers within the assay. Sequence reads were collapsed and filtered to measure the absolute abundance of every unique TCRbeta CDR3 rearrangement. For each sample, productive Simpson clonality was calculated by taking the square root of Simpson's diversity index across productive rearrangements. TCRdb carries this immuneACCESS record with in-frame sequences only. Its versions omit some clonotypes, under half of them owing to an unresolved V gene in the studies checked, with the rest unexplained. The DNA was the basis for D and trimming; V, J and clone size are from that table. Present in this sample are around 94,000 clones, 84% of which were seen just once. Clones ranked in the top ten supply around 5.8% of the sample.

Comments on this clone: Its antigen target is currently unknown. Per-nucleotide qualities are absent, and no much larger clonotype sits a single base away.

This chain joins TRBV5-1 to TRBJ1-1; perhaps TRBD1 is the D gene, with 6 bases matching. Sequenced sample: peripheral blood. This sequence was found in a man between 60 and 75 years old with acute or convalescent COVID-19. CDR3 loop: CASSLEGVNEAFF. The DNA sequence is as follows: TGCGCCAGCAGCTTGGAGGGGGTAAATGAAGCTTTCTTT.